The 25 T cell receptor beta chains in this list originate from one sample, sequenced in a study of early stage breast cancer tumors. Sequencing was performed with immunoSEQ multiplex PCR; in TCRdb, only in-frame clones are kept and a portion is missing. This table holds some 48,000 clones, roughly four fifths found once. The sample taken for sequencing was blood. Every receptor here comes from a person aged 50-59 years with breast cancer.

The chain joins TRBV27 to TRBJ2-7; tentatively, D is TRBD1 or TRBD2 (5 bases each). Germline V gene sequence: CDR1 MNHEY, CDR2 SMNVEV (reference sequence). The ends were cut back, 3 bases at V and 2 bases at J, with 11 bases in the middle. CDR3 length equals 14 residues. The CDR3 region is CASSLGVKPYEQYF. CDR3 sequence (DNA): TGTGCCAGCAGTTTGGGGGTGAAACCCTACGAGCAGTACTTC.

The chain links TRBV28 to TRBJ1-1, with 8 bases identical to TRBD1. CDR3 length equals 13 residues. Germline CDR1 reads MDHEN; CDR2 reads SYDVKM. V lost 8 bases and J lost 6; bases outside the gene matches: 8. For the CDR3, the DNA is TGTGCCAGCCTGGCAGGGGGCGCTTCTGAAGCTTTCTTT. This gives the protein CASLAGGASEAFF.

The chain employs TRBV7-2 and TRBJ2-2; the D gene is possibly TRBD2 (6 bases). The CDR3 is 15 residues long. The V and J ends lost 3 bases and 0 bases respectively, with 8 bases between them. Germline V gives CDR1 SGHTA, CDR2 FQGNSA. CDR3 protein: CASSFGGTNTGELFF. CDR3 DNA: TGTGCCAGCAGCTTTGGCGGGACGAACACCGGGGAGCTGTTTTTT. The complete variable domain, with remaining parts taken from reference TRBV7-2 and TRBJ2-2, reads GAGVSQSPSNKVTEKGKDVELRCDPISGHTALYWYRQSLGQGLEFLIYFQGNSAPDKSGLPSDRFSAERTGGSVSTLTIQRTQQEDSAVYLCASSFGGTNTGELFFGEGSRLTVL.

The genes are TRBV9 and TRBJ2-1; D perhaps matches TRBD1 (5 bases). V was clipped by 0 bases and J by 4 bases, with 11 bases between them. Germline loops: CDR1 SGDLS, CDR2 YYNGEE. The CDR3 has 15 amino acids. The CDR3 is CASSVGSGPYNEQFF. Written as DNA, the CDR3 is TGTGCCAGCAGCGTAGGGTCAGGGCCATACAATGAGCAGTTCTTC.

The genes are TRBV30 and TRBJ1-5, with D unresolved. CDR3 length: 12 residues. Trimming took 0 bases from V and 2 from J, leaving 2 bases between them. The V gene's germline CDR1 is GTSNPN and CDR2 SVGIG (reference sequence). The CDR3 DNA follows: TGTGCCTGGAGTGTTCGCAATCAGCCCCAGCATTTT. It encodes CAWSVRNQPQHF.

With regard to this clone: This specimen includes other DNA sequences encoding the same CDR3. This rearrangement joins TRBV2 to TRBJ2-7, with unresolved D. CDR3 length equals 11 residues. Trimming shortened V by 1 base and J by 4 bases, and 2 bases separated the two germline ends. The V gene's germline CDR1 is SNHLY and CDR2 FYNNEI. The CDR3 DNA reads as TGTGCCAGCAGTGAAGAGTACGAGCAGTACTTC. It yields the protein CASSEEYEQYF.

The J gene is TRBJ2-3, the V gene TRBV6-6, with D maybe TRBD2 (7 bases). The CDR3 runs to 13 residues. CDR1 MNHNY and CDR2 SVGAGI come from the germline V gene (reference sequence). V lost 10 bases, J lost 2 bases, and 13 bases lay in between. This CDR3 reads CATGGRNTDTQYF. As DNA, the CDR3 is TGTGCCACCGGGGGGCGGAACACAGATACGCAGTATTTT.

This clone was counted between two and nine times. The rearrangement joins TRBV7-2 to TRBJ2-5, with D possibly TRBD2 on 6 matching bases. The CDR3 covers 17 residues. The V and J ends lost 5 bases and 4 bases respectively, with 23 bases between them. Germline assignment: CDR1 SGHTA and CDR2 FQGNSA. The DNA for the CDR3 is TGTGCCAGCAGCCGATTCGGAGGGCCAAAGTCGGGAGAGACCCAGTACTTC. The encoded protein is CASSRFGGPKSGETQYF.

This chain links TRBV28 with TRBJ2-5; D remains unclear. CDR3 size: 13 residues. Germline CDR1 and CDR2: MDHEN and SYDVKM. V lost 4 bases to trimming and J lost 5 bases, with 11 bases between them. Here the CDR3 reads CASSSPSLETQYF. In nucleotides, the CDR3 is TGTGCCAGCAGTTCTCCCTCCCTCGAGACCCAGTACTTC.

There are a few counts of this clone. The chain carries TRBV5-4 and TRBJ1-4; D is possibly TRBD1 (6 bases). Trimming shortened V by 0 bases and J by 6 bases, and 9 bases separated the two germline ends. CDR1 is SGHNT and CDR2 is YYREEE in the germline V gene (reference sequence). CDR3 length: 14 amino acids. The CDR3 loop reads CASSLEGGDEKLFF. The CDR3 DNA reads TGTGCCAGCAGCTTGGAAGGGGGAGATGAAAAACTGTTTTTT. Looking up the rest from reference TRBV5-4 and TRBJ1-4 gives the full variable domain: ETGVTQSPTHLIKTRGQQVTLRCSSQSGHNTVSWYQQALGQGPQFIFQYYREEENGRGNFPPRFSGLQFPNYSSELNVNALELDDSALYLCASSLEGGDEKLFFGSGTQLSVL.

The chain combines TRBV19 with TRBJ1-2; D remains ambiguous. Germline V gene sequence: CDR1 LNHDA, CDR2 SQIVND (reference sequence). This CDR3 has 14 amino acids. V lost 1 base, J lost 1 base, and 7 bases lay in between. CDR3 coding DNA: TGTGCCAGTAGTATAGTGGAAGATAACTATGGCTACACCTTC. Translated: CASSIVEDNYGYTF.

This clone was counted only a few times. This chain connects TRBV27 to TRBJ1-6; TRBD1 matches at 8 bases. Trimming took 6 bases from V and 7 from J; bases not matched to a gene: 5. This CDR3 is built from 14 residues. Germline loops: CDR1 MNHEY, CDR2 SMNVEV (reference sequence). The CDR3 DNA follows: TGTGCCAGCAGCTCCCGGACAGGGAATTCACCCCTCCACTTT. It encodes CASSSRTGNSPLHF.

V and J are TRBV5-1 and TRBJ2-7, with D perhaps TRBD1 (5 bases). Per the germline V gene, CDR1 is SGHRS and CDR2 is YFSETQ. The CDR3 extends over 13 amino acids. Deletions cut 1 base from V and 3 bases from J, with 8 bases between. The chain's CDR3 is CASSLSGLYEQYF. The CDR3 region has the DNA TGCGCCAGCAGCTTGTCAGGGCTCTACGAGCAGTACTTC.

In DNA form, the CDR3 reads TGTGCCAGCAGCTCACCCGGTGGAAATGGCTACACCTTC. Protein sequence: CASSSPGGNGYTF. This chain connects TRBV7-8 to TRBJ1-2, with unresolved D. Germline CDR1 is SGHVS and CDR2 is FQNEAQ. The germline V and J ends were trimmed by 4 bases and 6 bases, with 12 bases remaining between them. This CDR3 is 13 amino acids long.

This clone was recorded once. The chain employs TRBV15 and TRBJ1-2, with D unclear. This CDR3 spans 14 amino acids. Germline V gene data show CDR1 as LNHNV and CDR2 as YYDKDF (reference sequence). Trimming pared 3 bases from V and 3 bases from J, leaving 11 bases between. The CDR3 bases are TGTGCCACCAGCAGTCCCACCCCGGACTATGGCTACACCTTC. This encodes CATSSPTPDYGYTF.

J is TRBJ2-2 and V is TRBV18; TRBD1 agrees at 7 bases. Looked up from germline, CDR1 is KGHSH and CDR2 is LQKENI. The CDR3 is 18 amino acids. V lost 1 base and J lost 7; bases outside the gene matches: 15. CDR3 coding DNA: TGTGCCAGCTCACCACAGACACAGGGGCCCCTCCGTGGCGGGGAGCTGTTTTTT. This gives the protein CASSPQTQGPLRGGELFF.

Turning to this clone: The same CDR3 also results from other DNA sequences found in this sample. The gene calls are TRBV4-3 and TRBJ1-5; possibly TRBD1 for D (6 bases). V was pared by 2 bases and J by 4 bases, with 6 bases between. Per the germline V gene, CDR1 is LGHNA and CDR2 is YSLEER. This CDR3 comprises 13 residues. In DNA form, the CDR3 reads TGCGCCAGCAGCCAAAGGGGGAATCAGCCCCAGCATTTT. It translates to CASSQRGNQPQHF.

The chain joins TRBV11-2 to TRBJ2-7, with TRBD1 matching 9 bases. In germline, CDR1 is SGHAT, CDR2 FQNNGV. CDR3 size: 15 residues. J gave up 3 bases and V 4 bases, and 7 bases lay outside the gene matches. The CDR3 region has the DNA TGTGCCAGCAGCTATGACCGGGACAGGGACTACGAGCAGTACTTC. Translated: CASSYDRDRDYEQYF.

CDR3 residues: CASSPQDGFYGYTF. The DNA of the CDR3 is TGTGCCAGCAGCCCTCAGGACGGATTTTATGGCTACACCTTC. The J gene is TRBJ1-2, the V gene TRBV5-5; D remains unclear. CDR3 length: 14 residues. The germline V and J ends were trimmed by 4 bases and 5 bases, with 15 bases remaining between them. Germline CDR1 and CDR2: SGHKS and YYEKEE (reference sequence).

The chain recombines TRBV11-1 with TRBJ1-2; D gene uncertain. CDR1 is SGHAT, CDR2 FQDESV, per germline (reference sequence). Trimming took 5 bases from V and 5 from J, leaving 12 bases between them. The CDR3 has 13 residues. DNA of the CDR3: TGTGCCAGCAGCCTCAGGCTTGGATATGGCTACACCTTC. It specifies CASSLRLGYGYTF.

CDR3 DNA: TGTGCCAGCAGCCCAACAGGGTACAATCAGCCCCAGCATTTT. Translation: CASSPTGYNQPQHF. The chain links TRBV7-6 to TRBJ1-5; perhaps TRBD1 as D (6 bases). CDR1 and CDR2 from the germline V gene are SGHVS and FNYEAQ. This CDR3 region has 14 residues. V was cut by 5 bases and J by 3 bases, with 11 bases left in between.

The chain couples TRBV6-6 to TRBJ1-5; D is undetermined. The length of the CDR3 is 12 residues. V was shortened by 6 bases and J by 8 bases, with 11 bases between the two germline ends. The germline CDR1 and CDR2 sequences are MNHNY and SVGAGI (reference sequence). The chain's CDR3 is CASSRRREPQHF. In nucleotides, the CDR3 is TGTGCCAGCAGCCGCAGGAGGGAGCCCCAGCATTTT.

This rearrangement joins TRBV7-9 to TRBJ2-7; perhaps TRBD1 as D (7 bases). The V end lost 5 bases, the J end lost 5 bases, and 19 bases lay between the germline ends. In germline, CDR1 is SEHNR, CDR2 FQNEAQ (reference sequence). The CDR3 spans 15 residues. CDR3: CASSLAGQPPHEQYF. Written as DNA, the CDR3 is TGTGCCAGCAGCCTTGCGGGACAGCCGCCTCACGAGCAGTACTTC.

The CDR3 nucleotides are TGTGCCAGCAGCCAAGATTATACGTATGACAGGGAGGGCAGCGGCTACACCTTC. Translating gives CASSQDYTYDREGSGYTF. The chain uses TRBV16 and TRBJ1-2; 7 positions agree with TRBD1. The V and J ends lost 2 bases and 8 bases, in that order; junction bases with no gene match: 20. Germline V gene lookup returns CDR1 KGHSY and CDR2 FQNENV. The CDR3 is 18 amino acids. The full variable domain, its missing parts supplied by reference TRBV16 and TRBJ1-2, is GEEVAQTPKHLVRGEGQKAKLYCAPIKGHSYVFWYQQVLKNEFKFLISFQNENVFDETGMPKERFSAKCLPNSPCSLEIQATKLEDSAVYFCASSQDYTYDREGSGYTFGSGTRLTVV.

This clone appeared once. V is TRBV29-1 and J is TRBJ2-7, with a possible D match to TRBD2 (6 bases). Deletions cut 4 bases from V and 3 bases from J, with 13 bases between. This CDR3 is 13 amino acids long. Per germline, CDR1 SQVTM and CDR2 ANQGSEA. CDR3 sequence reads: CSVVGTTSYEQYF. In DNA form, the CDR3 reads TGCAGCGTTGTAGGGACGACTAGCTACGAGCAGTACTTC.